This TCR beta chain derives from a study of pediatric ulcerative colitis. Overall study results and limits: All ulcerative colitis patients, but no controls, carried a couple of rectal clonotypes.

The protocol was immunoSEQ multiplex PCR, while the TCRdb copy is restricted to in-frame clones and leaves out a portion. The sample lists about 64,000 clones, less than 90% occurring once. CDR3 length equals 17 residues. V was pared by 5 bases and J by 0 bases, with 18 bases between. Germline lookup yields CDR1 SGHTA and CDR2 FQGNSA. With regard to this clone: Its target is not known.

Sequenced sample: blood. The V gene is TRBV7-2, the J gene TRBJ2-3; D is ambiguous. The receptor was derived from a boy aged 5-17 years with severe ulcerative colitis. CDR3 bases: TGTGCCAGCAGCCCCAACCCTATGGCGGTAAGCACAGATACGCAGTATTTT. Residues: CASSPNPMAVSTDTQYF.